These 19 T cell receptor beta chains share one sample of origin, sequenced in a study of T-cell memory formation after mild COVID-19. TCRdb used MiXCR to reprocess the 5' RACE reads, holding one entry per CDR3 protein. Of around 250,000 distinct CDR3 sequences in the sample, approximately 15% were seen once. Source material: PBMCs or a T cell subset sorted from them (not recorded which). These receptors all stem from a man between 18 and 35 years old who had mild COVID-19 (a few samples of this study predate the infection). Cell type and time point are not known.

The genes are TRBV6-6 and TRBJ2-4; the D gene is possibly TRBD1 (5 bases). Looked up from germline, CDR1 is MNHNY and CDR2 is SVGAGI (reference sequence). This CDR3 is built from 16 residues. Between the trimmed V and J ends, which lost 6 bases and 1 base, there was a span of 16 bases. The CDR3 sequence: CASRARAGRAKNIQYF. DNA of the CDR3: TGTGCCAGCAGGGCCAGGGCAGGTCGCGCCAAAAACATTCAGTACTTC.

The chain is built from TRBV12-3 or TRBV12-4 and TRBJ2-1; unclear D gene. This CDR3 contains 12 residues. Deletions cut 4 bases from V and 9 bases from J, with 10 bases between. This chain's CDR3 is CASSSVVSEQFF. CDR3 DNA: TGTGCCAGCAGTTCCGTAGTGAGTGAGCAGTTCTTC.

V and J are TRBV7-2 and TRBJ1-1; unclear D gene. The V and J ends lost 2 bases and 4 bases respectively, with 8 bases between them. Germline V gene sequence: CDR1 SGHTA, CDR2 FQGNSA. The CDR3 runs 13 residues. The CDR3 nucleotides are TGTGCCAGCAGCTTATGGTTCGGCACTGAAGCTTTCTTT. It translates to CASSLWFGTEAFF. The full variable domain, its missing parts supplied by reference TRBV7-2 and TRBJ1-1, is GAGVSQSPSNKVTEKGKDVELRCDPISGHTALYWYRQSLGQGLEFLIYFQGNSAPDKSGLPSDRFSAERTGGSVSTLTIQRTQQEDSAVYLCASSLWFGTEAFFGQGTRLTVV.

The chain is built from TRBV28 and TRBJ1-1; D is possibly TRBD1 (6 bases). The CDR3 is made up of 13 amino acids. The germline gives CDR1 MDHEN, CDR2 SYDVKM. Trimming took off 7 bases at V and 4 bases at J, with 13 bases between the two ends. This chain's CDR3 is CASIYGGATEAFF. The DNA for the CDR3 is TGTGCCAGCATCTACGGGGGGGCCACTGAAGCTTTCTTT.

CDR3 sequence reads: CASSYTGGFTDTQYF. As DNA, the CDR3 is TGTGCCAGCAGCTACACAGGGGGCTTCACAGATACGCAGTATTTT. This chain links TRBV7-2 with TRBJ2-3; 9 nucleotides match TRBD1. This CDR3 spans 15 amino acids. V lost 4 bases and J lost 2; bases outside the gene matches: 4. In germline, CDR1 is SGHTA, CDR2 FQGNSA. Full variable domain (remainder filled in from reference TRBV7-2 and TRBJ2-3): GAGVSQSPSNKVTEKGKDVELRCDPISGHTALYWYRQSLGQGLEFLIYFQGNSAPDKSGLPSDRFSAERTGGSVSTLTIQRTQQEDSAVYLCASSYTGGFTDTQYFGPGTRLTVL.

This clonotype is a singleton in its sample. The chain is built from TRBV6-5 and TRBJ1-4, with TRBD1 matching over 12 bases. Germline V CDR1 and CDR2: MNHEY, SVGAGI. There are 15 residues in the CDR3. Losses at the gene ends were 6 bases for V and 8 bases for J; bases not matched to a gene: 7. CDR3 region: CASRSGQGAQEKLFF. CDR3 DNA: TGTGCCAGCAGGTCGGGACAGGGGGCGCAGGAAAAACTGTTTTTT.

This rearrangement joins TRBV29-1 to TRBJ1-1; D is possibly TRBD1 (6 bases). CDR1 and CDR2 (germline): SQVTM, ANQGSEA. The CDR3 contains 11 residues. The V gene lost 4 bases and the J gene lost 6 bases, with 9 bases spanning the gap. As DNA, the CDR3 is TGCAGCGTTGGGGCAGGGGCTGAAGCTTTCTTT. It translates to CSVGAGAEAFF.

In DNA, the CDR3 is TGTGCCAGCAGCCGCACGGTGGGGACTGAAGCTTTCTTT. The encoded protein is CASSRTVGTEAFF. This rearrangement joins TRBV7-9 to TRBJ1-1; no reliable D call. The CDR3 is 13 residues long. V was cut by 5 bases and J by 5 bases, with 12 bases left in between. The V gene's germline CDR1 is SEHNR and CDR2 FQNEAQ (reference sequence).

The table lists this clonotype with a few counts. The rearrangement links TRBV7-8 to TRBJ2-5; TRBD1 or TRBD2 may be the D gene (6 bases each). Germline CDR1 and CDR2: SGHVS and FQNEAQ. The ends were cut back, 3 bases at V and 2 bases at J, with 19 bases in the middle. The CDR3 covers 17 residues. Written as DNA, the CDR3 is TGTGCCAGCAGCTTCTTCGGGGGCGCGCAAGATCAAGAGACCCAGTACTTC. Translation gives CASSFFGGAQDQETQYF.

J is TRBJ2-4 and V is TRBV4-3; 9 nucleotides match TRBD2. Trimming at V came to 2 bases and at J to 11 bases, leaving 10 bases not matched to a gene. CDR3 length: 15 amino acids. CDR1 is LGHNA, CDR2 YSLEER, per germline. CDR3 bases: TGCGCCAGCAGCCAATTCTCGGCTAGCGGGGCCGTTCAGTACTTC. Protein product: CASSQFSASGAVQYF.

The V and J genes are TRBV19 and TRBJ1-2, with D possibly matching TRBD1 (6 bases). This CDR3 is built from 15 residues. Trimming removed 4 bases from V and 1 base from J, with 13 bases in between. Germline V lookup: CDR1 LNHDA, CDR2 SQIVND (reference sequence). CDR3 sequence reads: CASSRTGGLNYGYTF. The CDR3 DNA reads as TGTGCCAGTAGTAGGACGGGGGGCCTTAACTATGGCTACACCTTC.

This clonotype occurred a few times. The rearrangement uses TRBV7-2 and TRBJ2-1, with 14 bases aligning to TRBD2. CDR3 length: 16 residues. Trimming cost V 5 bases and J 8 bases; bases outside gene matches: 8. CDR1 is SGHTA and CDR2 is FQGNSA in the germline V gene. The CDR3 loop reads CASSARLAGGPDEQFF. In DNA, the CDR3 is TGTGCCAGCAGCGCGAGACTAGCGGGGGGGCCGGATGAGCAGTTCTTC.

This clonotype was counted a few times. V usage is TRBV10-3 and J usage is TRBJ2-2; a possible D gene is TRBD1 (6 bases). In germline, CDR1 is ENHRY, CDR2 SYGVKD. The germline V and J ends were trimmed by 4 bases and 2 bases, with 11 bases remaining between them. This CDR3 is 15 amino acids long. The CDR3 DNA reads as TGTGCCATCAGTGGGTACAGGGACAACACCGGGGAGCTGTTTTTT. It encodes CAISGYRDNTGELFF.

This clonotype was counted only a few times. The chain employs TRBV6-6 and TRBJ2-3; possibly TRBD2 for D (6 bases). This CDR3 region has 14 residues. CDR1 MNHNY and CDR2 SVGAGI come from the germline V gene (reference sequence). Trimming cost V 0 bases and J 2 bases, with 6 bases left between them. The CDR3 loop is CASSYSGLTDTQYF. DNA of the CDR3: TGTGCCAGCAGTTACTCGGGACTCACAGATACGCAGTATTTT.

The chain recombines TRBV29-1 with TRBJ1-1, with 10 nucleotides matching TRBD1. This CDR3 comprises 14 residues. V trimming: 5 bases; J trimming: 5 bases; junction bases outside the gene matches: 8. Germline V gene lookup returns CDR1 SQVTM and CDR2 ANQGSEA. This CDR3 is CSVHDRTGGTEAFF. CDR3 DNA sequence: TGCAGCGTTCATGACAGGACAGGGGGAACTGAAGCTTTCTTT.

This clonotype has only a few counts. V gene TRBV29-1 combines with J gene TRBJ1-1; D possibly corresponds to TRBD1 (5 bases). The CDR3 runs 11 residues. Trimming shortened V by 4 bases and J by 8 bases, and 11 bases separated the two germline ends. Germline V lookup: CDR1 SQVTM, CDR2 ANQGSEA. CDR3 sequence reads: CSVVLAGEAFF. The CDR3 nucleotides are TGCAGCGTTGTGTTGGCAGGGGAAGCTTTCTTT.

This clonotype was detected once. The chain couples TRBV27 to TRBJ2-7; 8 bases fit TRBD2. V trimming: 5 bases; J trimming: 9 bases; junction bases outside the gene matches: 9. This CDR3 contains 13 residues. CDR1 is MNHEY, CDR2 SMNVEV, per germline (reference sequence). This chain's CDR3 is CASSPHGGAGQYV. Written as DNA, the CDR3 is TGTGCCAGCAGTCCCCACGGGGGGGCAGGGCAGTACGTC.

V is TRBV7-6 and J is TRBJ1-1, with D hard to call. This CDR3 is 14 amino acids long. Trimming left V 5 bases short and J 4 bases short, with 14 bases between. Looked up from germline, CDR1 is SGHVS and CDR2 is FNYEAQ. DNA of the CDR3: TGTGCCAGCAGCGTGTTTGGAGGGAGCACTGAAGCTTTCTTT. Translating gives CASSVFGGSTEAFF.

This clonotype has a count of ten or more. The V call is TRBV15, the J call TRBJ1-1; tentative D call: TRBD1 (6 bases). Trimming took 5 bases from V and 5 from J, leaving 18 bases between them. CDR3 length equals 15 residues. Germline-derived CDR1 and CDR2 are LNHNV and YYDKDF (reference sequence). CDR3 in DNA: TGTGCCACCAGCCGAACCGGGGGCGCGGGAACTGAAGCTTTCTTT. It specifies CATSRTGGAGTEAFF. The full variable domain, completed using reference TRBV15 and TRBJ1-1, is DAMVIQNPRYQVTQFGKPVTLSCSQTLNHNVMYWYQQKSSQAPKLLFHYYDKDFNNEADTPDNFQSRRPNTSFCFLDIRSPGLGDTAMYLCATSRTGGAGTEAFFGQGTRLTVV.